This T cell receptor (beta chain) appears in the sequencing data of a study of PD-1 blockade in classical Hodgkin lymphoma. From germline, CDR1 is GTSNPN and CDR2 SVGIG (reference sequence). This CDR3 is 14 amino acids long. Between the trimmed V and J ends, which lost 2 bases and 3 bases, there was a span of 13 bases. Relapse after autologous stem cell transplantation occurred in every patient, and brentuximab vedotin exposure varied. Purified CD4+ T cells were obtained from thawed PBMCs through magnetic negative selection. TCRdb keeps only in-frame clones here, not all; method: immunoSEQ multiplex PCR. The sample comprises about 27,000 clones, around 80% of which are singletons, and about 2.4% rests with the top ten. Study-wide results and caveats: At C4D1, TCR diversity had climbed significantly for CD4+ cells, though not for CD8+ cells. Lower baseline TCR diversity marked trial partial responders and progressors. Newly diagnosed patients were said to have less baseline TCR diversity than healthy donors did. The authors excluded patients who started nivolumab under 1 year after ASCT.

For this clone: The antigen remains undetermined.

V is TRBV30 and J is TRBJ1-2, with D perhaps TRBD1 (5 bases). The sample here was CD4+ T cells from blood, taken at baseline. This TCR came from a human donor with classical Hodgkin lymphoma. The CDR3 loop reads CAWSPWGRDYGYTF. CDR3 nucleotide sequence: TGTGCCTGGAGTCCCTGGGGGAGAGACTATGGCTACACCTTC. The full variable domain, completed using reference TRBV30 and TRBJ1-2, is SQTIHQWPATLVQPVGSPLSLECTVEGTSNPNLYWYRQAAGRGLQLLFYSVGIGQISSEVPQNLSASRPQDRQFILSSKKLLLSDSGFYLCAWSPWGRDYGYTFGSGTRLTVV.